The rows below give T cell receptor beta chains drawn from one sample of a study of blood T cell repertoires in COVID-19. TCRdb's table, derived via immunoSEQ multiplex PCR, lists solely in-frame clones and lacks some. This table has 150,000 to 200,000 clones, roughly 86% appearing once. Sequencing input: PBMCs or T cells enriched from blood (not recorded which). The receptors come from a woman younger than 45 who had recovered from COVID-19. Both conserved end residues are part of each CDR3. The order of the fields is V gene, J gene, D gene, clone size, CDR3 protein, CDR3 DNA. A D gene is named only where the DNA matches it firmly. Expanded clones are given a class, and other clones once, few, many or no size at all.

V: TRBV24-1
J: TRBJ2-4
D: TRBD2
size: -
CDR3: CATSEAGTSGRLNIQYF
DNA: TGTGCCACCAGTGAAGCTGGGACTAGCGGGAGACTAAACATTCAGTACTTC

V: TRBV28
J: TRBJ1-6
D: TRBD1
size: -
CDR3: CASSSDIGQASSYNSPLHF
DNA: TGTGCCAGCAGTAGTGACATAGGACAGGCGAGCTCCTATAATTCACCCCTCCACTTT

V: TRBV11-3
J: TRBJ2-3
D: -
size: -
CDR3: CASSPRRGAGELYF
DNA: TGTGCCAGCAGCCCGCGCCGGGGGGCGGGCGAGCTGTATTTT

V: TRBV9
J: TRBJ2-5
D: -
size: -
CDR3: CASSVWTDQETQYF
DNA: TGTGCCAGCAGCGTATGGACAGATCAGGAGACCCAGTACTTC

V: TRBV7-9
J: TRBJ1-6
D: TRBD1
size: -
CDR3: CASSLNPQGTLHF
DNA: TGTGCCAGCAGCTTAAATCCACAGGGGACCCTCCACTTT

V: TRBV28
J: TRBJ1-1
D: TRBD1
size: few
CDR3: CASSLSPDRVITEAFF
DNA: TGTGCCAGCAGTTTATCCCCAGACAGGGTGATCACTGAAGCTTTCTTT

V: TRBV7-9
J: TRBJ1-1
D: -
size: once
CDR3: CASSLDRVEAFF
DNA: TGTGCCAGCAGCTTAGACAGGGTTGAAGCTTTCTTT

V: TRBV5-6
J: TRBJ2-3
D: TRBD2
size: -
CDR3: CASSHRLAGGPKTDTQYF
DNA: TGTGCCAGCAGCCACCGACTAGCGGGAGGGCCGAAGACAGATACGCAGTATTTT

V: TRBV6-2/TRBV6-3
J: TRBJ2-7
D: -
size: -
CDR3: CASSYSGSYEQYF
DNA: TGTGCCAGCAGTTACTCCGGGAGCTACGAGCAGTACTTC

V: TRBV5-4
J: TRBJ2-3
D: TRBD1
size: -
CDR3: CASSLEQGYDTQYF
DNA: TGTGCCAGCAGCTTGGAACAGGGGTACGATACGCAGTATTTT

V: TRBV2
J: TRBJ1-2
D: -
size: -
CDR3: CASSVTAGWGYGYTF
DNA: TGTGCCAGCAGTGTGACAGCAGGTTGGGGCTATGGCTACACCTTC

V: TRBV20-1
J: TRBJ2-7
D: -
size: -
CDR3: CSARGGHEQYF
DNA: TGCAGTGCTAGAGGCGGTCACGAGCAGTACTTC

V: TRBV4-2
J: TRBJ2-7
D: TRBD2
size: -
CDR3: CASSPGLAGDGEQYF
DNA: TGTGCCAGCAGCCCGGGACTAGCGGGAGATGGCGAGCAGTACTTC

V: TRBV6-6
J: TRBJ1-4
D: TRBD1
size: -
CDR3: CASSYSRTGDEKLFF
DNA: TGTGCCAGCAGTTACTCAAGGACAGGGGATGAAAAACTGTTTTTT

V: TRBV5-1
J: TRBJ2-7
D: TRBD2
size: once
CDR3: CASSLGGSRDEQYF
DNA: TGCGCCAGCAGCTTAGGCGGGAGCAGGGACGAGCAGTACTTC